The 27 T cell receptor beta chains in this list originate from one sample, sequenced in a study of shared clonotypes between healthy human individuals (dated by TCRdb to 2018 to 2020). CD8 naive samples were obtained by positive selection for CCR7 among CD45RO-negative cells, yielding a CD45RA+CCR7+ population from which TemRA cells were excluded. The method was the immunoSEQ multiplex PCR assay. TCRdb holds this immuneACCESS table with in-frame rearrangements only. Some clones are missing; in checked studies, unresolved V genes explain under half, and the rest has no known cause. The sample has roughly 2.1 million clones on record, roughly 91% of them singletons. In total, the top ten clones hold approximately 1.7% of the sample. Material for sequencing was naive CD8+ T cells from PBMCs. What this sample's cell subset or site label stands for: CD45RA+CCR7+. Receptor source: a man younger than 30 in good health. Some clones in this sample may be carry-over from other donors' samples.

The rearrangement joins TRBV7-2 to TRBJ2-7; the D gene could be TRBD1 or TRBD2 (5 bases each). From germline, CDR1 is SGHTA and CDR2 FQGNSA. The CDR3 is 14 amino acids. V was pared by 5 bases and J by 7 bases, with 18 bases between. CDR3 coding DNA: TGTGCCAGCAGCCACCCCGGGACGTACCTTGAGCAGTACTTC. Protein product: CASSHPGTYLEQYF.

The chain links TRBV5-1 to TRBJ1-5; unclear D gene. Germline V lookup: CDR1 SGHRS, CDR2 YFSETQ. The CDR3 extends over 15 amino acids. V gave up 0 bases and J gave up 6 bases, with 13 bases separating them. This chain's CDR3 is CASSLVRLQCQPQHF. CDR3 DNA sequence: TGCGCCAGCAGCTTGGTTCGTCTTCAATGTCAGCCCCAGCATTTT.

The chain carries TRBV19 and TRBJ2-1; 9 bases line up with TRBD1. Germline V gene sequence: CDR1 LNHDA, CDR2 SQIVND (reference sequence). CDR3 length: 16 amino acids. Trimming removed 5 bases from V and 5 bases from J; junction bases left unmatched: 10. The CDR3 is CASSYLTGQGDNEQFF. CDR3 coding DNA: TGTGCCAGTAGTTACCTCACGGGACAGGGAGACAATGAGCAGTTCTTC.

V usage is TRBV10-2 and J usage is TRBJ2-7, with unresolved D. The ends were cut back, 2 bases at V and 6 bases at J, with 8 bases in the middle. CDR1 and CDR2 (germline): WSHSY, SAAADI. The CDR3 is 12 residues long. CDR3 in DNA: TGCGCCAGCAGTGAGGTCGCAGGCGAGCAGTACTTC. It specifies CASSEVAGEQYF.

CDR3 coding DNA: TGTGCCAGCAGCCAAGATGCGAGCTCTGGAAACACCATATATTTT. Amino acid sequence: CASSQDASSGNTIYF. This rearrangement joins TRBV4-2 to TRBJ1-3; D uncertain. Trimming stripped 0 bases from V and 0 bases from J, with 6 bases between. The CDR3 loop spans 15 amino acids. Germline CDR1 reads LGHNA; CDR2 reads YNFKEQ.

The rearrangement joins TRBV7-9 to TRBJ2-5, with 7 bases matching TRBD1. With the DNA end fitting TRBJ2-7 better, the J assignment may be wrong. Per germline, CDR1 SEHNR and CDR2 FQNEAQ (reference sequence). This CDR3 has 13 residues. CDR3 protein: CASFKSGGYEQYF. The CDR3 nucleotides are TGTGCCAGCTTCAAGTCAGGGGGATACGAGCAGTACTTC.

This clone was counted a single time. CDR3 DNA: TGTGCCAGCAGCTTCGGGACCCCTACGCAGTATTTT. Protein sequence: CASSFGTPTQYF. V usage is TRBV7-9 and J usage is TRBJ2-3, with D possibly called TRBD1 or TRBD2 (5 bases each). Between the trimmed V and J ends, which lost 3 bases and 8 bases, there was a span of 9 bases. Per the germline V gene, CDR1 is SEHNR and CDR2 is FQNEAQ (reference sequence). CDR3 length: 12 amino acids.

The J gene is TRBJ2-1, the V gene TRBV7-2, with a possible D match to TRBD2 (6 bases). Germline V gives CDR1 SGHTA, CDR2 FQGNSA. Trimming removed 4 bases at V and 0 bases at J, with 16 bases between. The length of the CDR3 is 17 residues. In DNA form, the CDR3 reads TGTGCCAGCAGCTCCCGTGGAGGGAGTAGCTCCTACAATGAGCAGTTCTTC. Protein sequence: CASSSRGGSSSYNEQFF.

The chain carries TRBV27 and TRBJ2-7, with D unclear. Trimming pared 0 bases from V and 2 bases from J, leaving 8 bases between. The germline gives CDR1 MNHEY, CDR2 SMNVEV (reference sequence). The CDR3 has 14 amino acids. Here the CDR3 reads CASSLSTQTYEQYF. CDR3 bases: TGTGCCAGCAGTTTATCGACCCAGACCTACGAGCAGTACTTC.

The rearrangement joins TRBV4-1 to TRBJ2-7; 8 nucleotides agree with TRBD2. With V trimmed by 2 bases and J by 6 bases, 9 bases remained unmatched. Germline V CDR1 and CDR2: MGHRA, YSYEKL. This CDR3 spans 15 amino acids. The CDR3 DNA follows: TGCGCCAGCAGCCAAAGGGGACTAGGGGCGGGCGAGCAGTACTTC. This translates into CASSQRGLGAGEQYF.

The CDR3 protein is CASSFQGYYNEQFF. The DNA of the CDR3 is TGTGCCAGCAGCTTCCAGGGATACTACAATGAGCAGTTCTTC. The chain employs TRBV13 and TRBJ2-1; a weak D match, TRBD1 (5 bases). Trimming took 3 bases from V and 3 from J, leaving 9 bases between them. The germline V gene has CDR1 PRHDT and CDR2 FYEKMQ (reference sequence). This CDR3 comprises 14 residues. Full variable domain (outside the CDR3, taken from reference TRBV13 and TRBJ2-1): AAGVIQSPRHLIKEKRETATLKCYPIPRHDTVYWYQQGPGQDPQFLISFYEKMQSDKGSIPDRFSAQQFSDYHSELNMSSLELGDSALYFCASSFQGYYNEQFFGPGTRLTVL.

This clone was detected once. The chain uses TRBV7-9 and TRBJ2-1; D tentatively reads TRBD1 or TRBD2 (5 bases each). In germline, CDR1 is SEHNR, CDR2 FQNEAQ (reference sequence). V shed 5 bases and J shed 4 bases, with 21 bases lying between them. The CDR3 consists of 17 residues. CDR3 DNA: TGTGCCAGCAGCCCTAGGGACGGAAAGTTTTTGTACAATGAGCAGTTCTTC. It encodes CASSPRDGKFLYNEQFF.

The chain recombines TRBV4-1 with TRBJ2-3; 7 nucleotides match TRBD2. This CDR3 is built from 13 residues. J gave up 5 bases and V 2 bases, and 1 base lay outside the gene matches. The germline gives CDR1 MGHRA, CDR2 YSYEKL. CDR3 protein: CASSQTGGDTQYF. CDR3 DNA: TGCGCCAGCAGCCAAACGGGAGGAGATACGCAGTATTTT.

On this clone: Other nucleotide sequences in the sample specify the same CDR3. V is TRBV18 and J is TRBJ1-5, with 7 nucleotides matching TRBD1. Germline V gene lookup returns CDR1 KGHSH and CDR2 LQKENI. V lost 3 bases, J lost 3 bases, and 2 bases stayed unmatched. The CDR3 covers 14 residues. In DNA, the CDR3 is TGTGCCAGCTCACCGGACAGGATCAATCAGCCCCAGCATTTT. Protein product: CASSPDRINQPQHF. Complete variable domain (other parts from reference TRBV18 and TRBJ1-5): NAGVMQNPRHLVRRRGQEARLRCSPMKGHSHVYWYRQLPEEGLKFMVYLQKENIIDESGMPKERFSAEFPKEGPSILRIQQVVRGDSAAYFCASSPDRINQPQHFGDGTRLSIL.

V and J are TRBV14 and TRBJ2-1, with D perhaps being TRBD1 or TRBD2 (7 bases each). This CDR3 contains 17 residues. V lost 4 bases and J lost 3, with 19 bases in between. Germline values: CDR1 SGHDN, CDR2 FVKESK. The CDR3 sequence: CASSLKGGGGFYNEQFF. CDR3 coding DNA: TGTGCCAGCAGCCTGAAGGGGGGAGGGGGCTTCTACAATGAGCAGTTCTTC.

The chain recombines TRBV6-1 with TRBJ2-3; 10 bases agree with TRBD1. V lost 1 base and J lost 3; bases outside the gene matches: 7. Germline loops: CDR1 MNHNS, CDR2 SASEGT. The CDR3 sequence is 17 residues long. CDR3: CASSEEKRQGATDTQYF. CDR3 nucleotides: TGTGCCAGCAGTGAAGAAAAGAGACAGGGGGCGACAGATACGCAGTATTTT.

This chain joins TRBV9 and TRBJ1-3; D gene ambiguous. The CDR3 is 15 amino acids. From germline, CDR1 is SGDLS and CDR2 YYNGEE. Trimming removed 0 bases from V and 2 bases from J, with 9 bases in between. The CDR3 sequence: CASSVERTTGNTIYF. Written as DNA, the CDR3 is TGTGCCAGCAGCGTAGAACGGACTACTGGAAACACCATATATTTT.

The chain carries TRBV7-9 and TRBJ2-3; TRBD2 might be the D (6 bases). Between the trimmed V and J ends, which lost 1 base and 2 bases, there was a span of 13 bases. The CDR3 consists of 16 residues. The germline V gene has CDR1 SEHNR and CDR2 FQNEAQ (reference sequence). CDR3 in amino acids: CASSLVGLAPTDTQYF. The CDR3 DNA is TGTGCCAGCAGCTTAGTTGGCCTAGCGCCCACAGATACGCAGTATTTT. Complete variable domain (other parts from reference TRBV7-9 and TRBJ2-3): DTGVSQNPRHKITKRGQNVTFRCDPISEHNRLYWYRQTLGQGPEFLTYFQNEAQLEKSRLLSDRFSAERPKGSFSTLEIQRTEQGDSAMYLCASSLVGLAPTDTQYFGPGTRLTVL.

CDR3 in amino acids: CASSHPRGTHEQYF. CDR3 sequence (DNA): TGCGCCAGCAGCCATCCCAGGGGTACCCACGAGCAGTACTTC. The V gene is TRBV5-1, the J gene TRBJ2-7; possible D gene TRBD1, 6 bases. Trimming stripped 4 bases from V and 5 bases from J, with 16 bases between. This CDR3 contains 14 residues. CDR1 is SGHRS and CDR2 is YFSETQ in the germline V gene.

This clone has a single count. Other nucleotide sequences from this sample produce the same CDR3. The genes are TRBV11-2 and TRBJ2-7; 7 bases agree with TRBD2. V shed 5 bases and J 5 bases; nucleotides not matched to a gene: 6. The CDR3 runs to 13 residues. The germline CDR1 and CDR2 sequences are SGHAT and FQNNGV. CDR3 loop: CASSLPGGHEQYF. In DNA, the CDR3 is TGTGCCAGCAGCCTACCGGGGGGTCACGAGCAGTACTTC.

The J gene is TRBJ2-7, the V gene TRBV11-2, with D uncertain. V dropped 5 bases and J dropped 3 bases, with 8 bases sitting between them. The CDR3 runs to 12 residues. Germline loops: CDR1 SGHAT, CDR2 FQNNGV. CDR3 nucleotides: TGTGCCAGCAGCCCCAAAAACTACGAGCAGTACTTC. It encodes CASSPKNYEQYF.

Concerning this clone itself: Additional DNA sequences in this sample encode the identical CDR3. This chain's CDR3 is CASSLSHSYEQYF. CDR3 DNA sequence: TGTGCCAGCAGTTTATCTCACTCCTACGAGCAGTACTTC. V is TRBV27 and J is TRBJ2-7; no clear D gene. V was shortened by 0 bases and J by 0 bases, with 3 bases between the two germline ends. The length of the CDR3 is 13 residues. Germline V gene data show CDR1 as MNHEY and CDR2 as SMNVEV (reference sequence).

The rearrangement links TRBV19 to TRBJ2-7; a possible D gene is TRBD1 (5 bases). Germline assignment: CDR1 LNHDA and CDR2 SQIVND (reference sequence). The CDR3 consists of 15 residues. V lost 6 bases to trimming and J lost 6 bases, with 21 bases between them. This CDR3 reads CASSPGRASFREQYF. As DNA, the CDR3 is TGTGCCAGTAGCCCAGGCAGGGCCTCTTTCCGCGAGCAGTACTTC.

The chain couples TRBV27 to TRBJ2-7, with TRBD2 as a possible D gene (6 bases). Trimming removed 5 bases from V and 5 bases from J, with 31 bases in between. The CDR3 has 19 residues. In germline, CDR1 is MNHEY, CDR2 SMNVEV (reference sequence). CDR3 bases: TGTGCCAGCAGTACCACCCGGGGGACCCGACTAGATCTTGGCCACGAGCAGTACTTC. This sequence encodes CASSTTRGTRLDLGHEQYF.

The chain uses TRBV7-9 and TRBJ2-5; D possibly corresponds to TRBD1 (5 bases). The V end was cut by 8 bases, the J end by 1 base, with 11 bases between. Looked up from germline, CDR1 is SEHNR and CDR2 is FQNEAQ (reference sequence). This CDR3 has 13 amino acids. The CDR3 DNA is TGTGCCAGCCGCCGGACACCCCAAGAGACCCAGTACTTC. The encoded protein is CASRRTPQETQYF.

The rearrangement joins TRBV9 to TRBJ2-2; 8 bases are a match to TRBD2. This CDR3 is 16 amino acids long. Germline values: CDR1 SGDLS, CDR2 YYNGEE. The J segment lost 7 bases and the V segment lost 2 bases, leaving 10 bases of the junction unmatched. CDR3 nucleotides: TGTGCCAGCAGCGTGGTCAGCGGGAGTCGGTACGGGGAGCTGTTTTTT. This sequence encodes CASSVVSGSRYGELFF.

The chain recombines TRBV5-1 with TRBJ1-3; the D is unclear. The V end lost 0 bases, the J end lost 0 bases, and 7 bases lay between the germline ends. Germline V gene sequence: CDR1 SGHRS, CDR2 YFSETQ. The CDR3 runs 15 residues. The CDR3 protein is CASSLGESSGNTIYF. The CDR3 DNA reads as TGCGCCAGCAGCTTGGGAGAGAGCTCTGGAAACACCATATATTTT.